Shown below are 12 T cell receptor beta chains from a single sample sequenced in a study of blood T cell repertoires in COVID-19. The method was immunoSEQ multiplex PCR; TCRdb's version includes in-frame clones alone and lacks a portion of them. The data show 90,000 or so clones, more than 70% seen once. Sequencing used peripheral blood. Every receptor here comes from a human donor in a cohort sampled during active COVID-19.

The DNA for the CDR3 is TGTGCCAGCAGCCCCAATTCCCCAGGGGACGAGCAGTACTTC. This sequence encodes CASSPNSPGDEQYF. The chain joins TRBV9 to TRBJ2-7, with TRBD1 as a possible D gene (6 bases). Germline CDR1 and CDR2: SGDLS and YYNGEE. CDR3 size: 14 residues. The V end was cut by 4 bases, the J end by 5 bases, with 16 bases between.

This chain connects TRBV7-9 to TRBJ1-1, with D unresolved. Trimming left V 4 bases short and J 0 bases short, with 6 bases between. The V gene's germline CDR1 is SEHNR and CDR2 FQNEAQ (reference sequence). The CDR3 loop spans 13 amino acids. In nucleotides, the CDR3 is TGTGCCAGCAGCTCCGAGTTGAACACTGAAGCTTTCTTT. Translated, it gives CASSSELNTEAFF.

CDR3 in amino acids: CASSLGQEFKAFF. The DNA of the CDR3 is TGTGCCAGCAGCCTCGGACAGGAATTTAAAGCTTTCTTT. The chain recombines TRBV3-1 (or the pseudogene TRBV3-2) with TRBJ1-1, with 7 bases lining up with TRBD1. V gave up 4 bases and J gave up 9 bases; unmatched junction bases: 8. Per the germline V gene, CDR1 is LGHDT and CDR2 is YNNKEL (reference sequence). The CDR3 has 13 amino acids.

This chain connects TRBV5-1 to TRBJ2-3, with 7 positions matching TRBD1. Trimming at V came to 0 bases and at J to 1 base, leaving 5 bases not matched to a gene. This CDR3 contains 16 residues. Germline values: CDR1 SGHRS, CDR2 YFSETQ. The CDR3 spells CASSLGAGGRTDTQYF. The CDR3 nucleotides read TGCGCCAGCAGCTTGGGGGCAGGGGGTCGCACAGATACGCAGTATTTT.

V usage is TRBV6-5 and J usage is TRBJ1-2; the D is unclear. CDR1 and CDR2 from the germline V gene are MNHEY and SVGAGI. The CDR3 covers 15 residues. Between the trimmed V and J ends, which lost 6 bases and 4 bases, there was a span of 18 bases. CDR3 loop: CASRGGRLSSYGYTF. The DNA of the CDR3 is TGTGCCAGCAGGGGAGGCCGGTTAAGCTCCTATGGCTACACCTTC.

V and J are TRBV27 and TRBJ1-5, with TRBD1 matching 7 bases. CDR3 length: 16 residues. Germline lookup yields CDR1 MNHEY and CDR2 SMNVEV (reference sequence). J gave up 0 bases and V 2 bases, and 4 bases lay outside the gene matches. In DNA, the CDR3 is TGTGCCAGCAGTTTAAGAGGGGGCCATAGCAATCAGCCCCAGCATTTT. Protein: CASSLRGGHSNQPQHF.

The chain carries TRBV30 and TRBJ2-7; D might be TRBD2 (6 bases). CDR1 is GTSNPN, CDR2 SVGIG, per germline (reference sequence). CDR3 length equals 13 residues. Trimming cost V 8 bases and J 2 bases, with 16 bases left between them. CDR3 sequence (DNA): TGTGCCAGTCGACAGTCGGGGGCCTACGAGCAGTACTTC. This codes for CASRQSGAYEQYF.

The chain carries TRBV4-1 and TRBJ1-4; 9 bases align to TRBD1. The J segment lost 8 bases and the V segment lost 3 bases, leaving 7 bases of the junction unmatched. The germline gives CDR1 MGHRA, CDR2 YSYEKL. This CDR3 has 15 amino acids. The CDR3 spells CASSHTGGSVEKLFF. Written as DNA, the CDR3 is TGCGCCAGCAGCCACACAGGGGGCTCGGTGGAAAAACTGTTTTTT.

With regard to this clone: Other DNA sequences in the sample encode the same CDR3. CDR3 sequence (DNA): TGTGCCAGCAGCCCAAGGAGGAACACTGAAGCTTTCTTT. It codes for CASSPRRNTEAFF. The chain has TRBV3-1 (or the pseudogene TRBV3-2) and TRBJ1-1, with D uncertain. The V gene lost 4 bases and the J gene lost 1 base, with 7 bases spanning the gap. CDR3 size: 13 residues. Germline V gives CDR1 LGHDT, CDR2 YNNKEL (reference sequence).

This rearrangement joins TRBV4-1 to TRBJ1-5, with TRBD1 matching 7 bases. Trimming removed 4 bases from V and 4 bases from J; junction bases left unmatched: 10. Germline V lookup: CDR1 MGHRA, CDR2 YSYEKL. The CDR3 is 16 residues long. The CDR3 loop reads CASSLTPRGSNQPQHF. CDR3 nucleotides: TGCGCCAGCAGCCTCACCCCCAGGGGGTCAAATCAGCCCCAGCATTTT.

The chain has TRBV5-1 and TRBJ1-2, with 7 bases lining up with TRBD1. CDR3 length: 18 residues. Germline loops: CDR1 SGHRS, CDR2 YFSETQ. Trimming removed 4 bases from V and 4 bases from J; junction bases left unmatched: 19. The CDR3 sequence: CASSLDSRQGLYGYGYTF. The CDR3 DNA sequence: TGCGCCAGCAGCCTAGACTCGAGACAGGGATTATATGGCTATGGCTACACCTTC.

The chain joins TRBV5-1 to TRBJ2-5; D may be TRBD2 (5 bases). V gave up 1 base and J gave up 1 base, with 11 bases separating them. Germline V gene data show CDR1 as SGHRS and CDR2 as YFSETQ. This CDR3 contains 15 residues. In DNA form, the CDR3 reads TGCGCCAGCAGCTTGAATCCTAGCCGCCAAGAGACCCAGTACTTC. Residues: CASSLNPSRQETQYF.